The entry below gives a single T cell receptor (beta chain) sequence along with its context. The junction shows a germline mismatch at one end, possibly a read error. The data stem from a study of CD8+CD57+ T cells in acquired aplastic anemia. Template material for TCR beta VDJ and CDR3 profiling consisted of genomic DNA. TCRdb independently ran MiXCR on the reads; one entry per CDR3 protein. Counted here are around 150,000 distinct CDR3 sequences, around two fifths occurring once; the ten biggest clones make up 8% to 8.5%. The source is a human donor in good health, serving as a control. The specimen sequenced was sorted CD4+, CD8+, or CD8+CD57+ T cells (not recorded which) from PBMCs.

CDR3 amino acids: CASRIRDF. In DNA, the CDR3 is TGTGCCAGCCGAATCCGGGACTTC. The J gene is TRBJ2-5, the V gene TRBV7-9; D gene unclear. CDR1 is SEHNR and CDR2 is FQNEAQ in the germline V gene (reference sequence). The CDR3 consists of 8 residues.